This T cell receptor (beta chain) was recorded in a study of T-cell memory formation after mild COVID-19. Study results and limitations: Day 15 to 85 contracting clones showed balanced CD4/CD8; day 15 to 37 expanders favored CD4+.

In its sample, this clonotype was seen many times. The antigen is undetermined. MiXCR, run by TCRdb on the 5' RACE reads, gives a single entry per CDR3 protein. The sample has approximately 46,000 distinct CDR3 sequences, over 6.5% seen once. The sample was PBMCs or a T cell subset sorted from them (not recorded which). The receptor was isolated from an adult who had mild COVID-19 (a few samples of this study predate the infection). Cell type and time point are not known.

The CDR3: CASSAQRYNEQFF. CDR3 nucleotide sequence: TGTGCCAGCAGTGCTCAGAGATACAATGAGCAGTTCTTC. This chain connects TRBV7-2 to TRBJ2-1, with D hard to call. In germline, CDR1 is SGHTA, CDR2 FQGNSA. Trimming took 6 bases from V and 4 from J, leaving 10 bases between them. The CDR3 has 13 amino acids. Supplemented by reference TRBV7-2 and TRBJ2-1, the full variable domain reads GAGVSQSPSNKVTEKGKDVELRCDPISGHTALYWYRQSLGQGLEFLIYFQGNSAPDKSGLPSDRFSAERTGGSVSTLTIQRTQQEDSAVYLCASSAQRYNEQFFGPGTRLTVL.